The rows below give T cell receptor beta chains drawn from one sample of a study of T cell responses to AZD1222 COVID-19 vaccine. Assay: immunoSEQ multiplex PCR; the TCRdb copy retains only in-frame clones and omits some. The table includes about 170,000 clones, roughly 92% detected once. Sample: peripheral blood, taken on day 0 of AZD1222 vaccination. These receptors were collected from an adult in good health. Both conserved end residues are part of each CDR3. D genes are given only for firm matches. Clone size appears in some rows only: once, few, many, or a class for an expanded clone.

cdr3_nt	cdr3_aa	v_call	j_call	clone_size	d_call
TGCGCCAGCAGCTCGATTGCCACAGGTAGCGGGAACACTGAAGCTTTCTTT	CASSSIATGSGNTEAFF	TRBV5-1	TRBJ1-1	few	.
TGCAGCGTGCTCGGGGGGACAGGGGTCACTGAAGCTTTCTTT	CSVLGGTGVTEAFF	TRBV29-1	TRBJ1-1	.	TRBD1
TGTGCCAGCAGTTGGGTCCAATGGTACAATCAGCCCCAGCATTTT	CASSWVQWYNQPQHF	TRBV6-5	TRBJ1-5	once	.
TGTGCCAGCAGTTACTGGTGGCAGCCCCAGCATTTT	CASSYWWQPQHF	TRBV6-2/TRBV6-3	TRBJ1-5	.	.
TGCGCCAGCAGCTTGGCCGTGGTGGGGAGCTCCTACAATGAGCAGTTCTTC	CASSLAVVGSSYNEQFF	TRBV5-1	TRBJ2-1	.	.
TGCGCCACCCGCTTCGGGGGCACACAGGAAAAACTGTTTTTT	CATRFGGTQEKLFF	TRBV5-1	TRBJ1-4	.	.
TGTGCCAGCAGGGGGGGACAGGGCACAGATACGCAGTATTTT	CASRGGQGTDTQYF	TRBV6-6	TRBJ2-3	.	TRBD1
TGTGCCAGCAGCCAAGGGGTGCGTAGTCAGACCCAGTACTTC	CASSQGVRSQTQYF	TRBV4-2	TRBJ2-5	few	.
TGTGCCAGCAGTGGCCATATGAACACTGAAGCTTTCTTT	CASSGHMNTEAFF	TRBV28	TRBJ1-1	.	.
TGTGCCTGGAGCCGGGGGGGCCGGTCACCCCTCCACTTT	CAWSRGGRSPLHF	TRBV30	TRBJ1-6	.	.
TGTGCCTGGAGTTATATCAGAGGTAACACTGAAGCTTTCTTT	CAWSYIRGNTEAFF	TRBV30	TRBJ1-1	.	.
TGTGCCAGCAGCTTACTAGGACTTCTAAACACCATATATTTT	CASSLLGLLNTIYF	TRBV7-2	TRBJ1-3	.	.
TGTGCCAGCAGCAAACAGGGGACAATCCACGAGCAGTACTTC	CASSKQGTIHEQYF	TRBV21-1	TRBJ2-7	medium-sized	.
TGTGCCAGCAGAAAAACAGGGAGCGGAAACACCATATATTTT	CASRKTGSGNTIYF	TRBV6-5	TRBJ1-3	.	.
TGTGCCACCAGCAGAGATATAGGGGGCGCTGAAGCTTTCTTT	CATSRDIGGAEAFF	TRBV15	TRBJ1-1	.	TRBD1
TGTGCCAGCAGTGACTCGACCGGGAGCACAGATACGCAGTATTTT	CASSDSTGSTDTQYF	TRBV6-4	TRBJ2-3	.	.
TGTGCCAGCAGTTACATGGTAGCGGGGAACAATGAGCAGTTCTTC	CASSYMVAGNNEQFF	TRBV6-5	TRBJ2-1	.	TRBD2
TGTGCCTGGAGCCCCGACAGGAGAAGGAGGAACACCATATATTTT	CAWSPDRRRRNTIYF	TRBV30	TRBJ1-3	.	.
TGTGCCAGTAGTCCCAGACAGGCCAACACTGAAGCTTTCTTT	CASSPRQANTEAFF	TRBV19	TRBJ1-1	few	.
TGTGCCAGCAGACATACAGGGCTCACGGACACTGAAGCTTTCTTT	CASRHTGLTDTEAFF	TRBV5-4	TRBJ1-1	.	.
TGTGCCAGCAGCGCCCGGGACAGGGGGCCAATCTATAATTCACCCCTCCACTTT	CASSARDRGPIYNSPLHF	TRBV12-1	TRBJ1-6	once	.
TGTGCCAGCAGGGACACCTTCTACGAGCAGTACTTC	CASRDTFYEQYF	TRBV6-5	TRBJ2-7	.	.
TGTGCCAGCAGTTACTATAACAGGGGGAATTCACCCCTCCACTTT	CASSYYNRGNSPLHF	TRBV6-5	TRBJ1-6	.	TRBD1
TGTGCCAGCAGTTGGACCCATGGCTACACCTTC	CASSWTHGYTF	TRBV12-3/TRBV12-4	TRBJ1-2	.	.
TGTGCCAGCAGCTTAGAGGGGGGCGGTACTGAAGCTTTCTTT	CASSLEGGGTEAFF	TRBV7-9	TRBJ1-1	.	.
TGTGCCAGCAGCTTGGGCAGGATGAACGAGCAGTACTTC	CASSLGRMNEQYF	TRBV5-6	TRBJ2-7	few	.
TGCGCCAGCAGCTTGGGGTCCAACTACGAGCAGTACTTC	CASSLGSNYEQYF	TRBV5-1	TRBJ2-7	.	.
TGTGCCAGCAGCGGCAGACAGGGGTTGGACACTGAAGCTTTCTTT	CASSGRQGLDTEAFF	TRBV5-5	TRBJ1-1	.	TRBD1
TGCGCCAGCCAGAGGCTAGCGGGCACAGATACGCAGTATTTT	CASQRLAGTDTQYF	TRBV5-1	TRBJ2-3	.	TRBD2
TGTGCCAGCAGTTTAGACAACTCCTACGAGCAGTACTTC	CASSLDNSYEQYF	TRBV12-3/TRBV12-4	TRBJ2-7	.	.
TGTGCCAGCAGTGCCGGGACTACCTTCTACGAGCAGTACTTC	CASSAGTTFYEQYF	TRBV27	TRBJ2-7	.	TRBD2
TGTGCCACCAGTGATACTAGCGGGGGGGCCTGGGGCACAGATACGCAGTATTTT	CATSDTSGGAWGTDTQYF	TRBV24-1	TRBJ2-3	once	TRBD2
TGTGCCAGTAGTGCAGGCCGAGCTACAGGGGGATCTAACTATGGCTACACCTTC	CASSAGRATGGSNYGYTF	TRBV19	TRBJ1-2	once	TRBD1
TGCGCCAGCAGTGCCGACAGGTCCTATGGCTACACCTTC	CASSADRSYGYTF	TRBV10-1	TRBJ1-2	.	.
TGTGCCAGCAGTACATCGACAGGACCCACTGAAGCTTTCTTT	CASSTSTGPTEAFF	TRBV6-5	TRBJ1-1	.	.
TGCGCCAGCAGCCAAGATGTCAATCAGCCCCAGCATTTT	CASSQDVNQPQHF	TRBV4-3	TRBJ1-5	.	.
TGTGCCAGCAACGGCGACTCTGGAAACACCATATATTTT	CASNGDSGNTIYF	TRBV2	TRBJ1-3	.	.
TGTGCCAGCAGCCGCTCCGCTACCTCGGGTGGCTACACCTTC	CASSRSATSGGYTF	TRBV27	TRBJ1-2	.	.
TGCGCCAGCAGCTTGATCTCGGGAGCCAAAAACATTCAGTACTTC	CASSLISGAKNIQYF	TRBV5-1	TRBJ2-4	.	.
TGTGCCAGCAGCTTTGGGGACATAGGACTCACTGAAGCTTTCTTT	CASSFGDIGLTEAFF	TRBV7-9	TRBJ1-1	.	.
TGTGCCAGCAGTCTGGGACAGGGGAACACTGAAGCTTTCTTT	CASSLGQGNTEAFF	TRBV9	TRBJ1-1	.	TRBD1
TGTGCCAGCAGCTACTCTAGCTTCGCCGGGGAGCTGTTTTTT	CASSYSSFAGELFF	TRBV7-9	TRBJ2-2	.	.
TGTGCCAGCAGGCTCGGAGGGAGTTCACCCCTCCACTTT	CASRLGGSSPLHF	TRBV6-5	TRBJ1-6	.	.
TGTGCCAGCAGCCCCCGGACTAGCGGGAGATACAATGAGCAGTTCTTC	CASSPRTSGRYNEQFF	TRBV9	TRBJ2-1	.	TRBD2
TGTGCCTGGAGTGGGACAGTCAATTCACCCCTCCACTTT	CAWSGTVNSPLHF	TRBV30	TRBJ1-6	.	.
TGTGCCCCGGGGCAGGGGGCGGGCACCGGGGAGCTGTTTTTT	CAPGQGAGTGELFF	TRBV10-3	TRBJ2-2	once	TRBD1
TGTGCCAGCAGAAAACCGGGGGGATCCTACAATGAGCAGTTCTTC	CASRKPGGSYNEQFF	TRBV12-1	TRBJ2-1	.	.
TGTGCCAGCAGCCCGTTGCAGGGGGGCACCGGGGAGCTGTTTTTT	CASSPLQGGTGELFF	TRBV5-4	TRBJ2-2	.	.
TGTGCCAGCAGCGTGGGGGACAGGGCAATCCGATTTAACTATGGCTACACCTTC	CASSVGDRAIRFNYGYTF	TRBV9	TRBJ1-2	.	TRBD1
TGTGCCAGCTCACCAAACCGGGACAGGGTAATGAATAGCACCTTC	CASSPNRDRVMNSTF	TRBV18	TRBJ1-2	.	TRBD1
TGTGCCAGCAGCCCATGGGGACAGGGGGCCTTCCATGAGCAGTTCTTC	CASSPWGQGAFHEQFF	TRBV11-3	TRBJ2-1	once	TRBD1
TGTGCCAGCAGCTTAGAGATAACAGGACGGTTTATAACGAAGAATTCACCCCTCCACTTT	CASSLEITGRFITKNSPLHF	TRBV7-8	TRBJ1-6	.	.
TGCGCCAGCAGCCCAAACCAGGACTGGGACGGGGAGACCCAGTACTTC	CASSPNQDWDGETQYF	TRBV4-1	TRBJ2-5	.	.
TGTGCCAGCCTGGGACAGGGGGTGCGGACTGAAGCTTTCTTT	CASLGQGVRTEAFF	TRBV6-5	TRBJ1-1	.	TRBD1
TGTGCCAGCAGCTTGGCCAACGGGGACTATGGCTACACCTTC	CASSLANGDYGYTF	TRBV5-4	TRBJ1-2	.	.
TGTGCCACCAGCAGAGATGGGGCGGGAGGTGAGCAGTTCTTC	CATSRDGAGGEQFF	TRBV15	TRBJ2-1	.	TRBD2